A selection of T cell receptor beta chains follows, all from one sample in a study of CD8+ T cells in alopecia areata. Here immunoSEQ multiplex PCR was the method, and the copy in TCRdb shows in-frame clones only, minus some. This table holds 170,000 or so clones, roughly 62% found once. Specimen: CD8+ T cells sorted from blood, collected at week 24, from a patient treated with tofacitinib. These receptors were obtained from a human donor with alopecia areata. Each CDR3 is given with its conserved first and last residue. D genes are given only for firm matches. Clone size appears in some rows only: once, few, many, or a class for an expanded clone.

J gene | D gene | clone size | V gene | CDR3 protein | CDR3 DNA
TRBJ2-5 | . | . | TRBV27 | CASSLWPQETQYF | TGTGCCAGCAGTTTATGGCCCCAAGAGACCCAGTACTTC
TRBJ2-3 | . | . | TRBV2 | CASIADTQYF | TGTGCCAGCATAGCAGATACGCAGTATTTT
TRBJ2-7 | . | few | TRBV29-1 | CSVEGGAAYEQYF | TGCAGCGTTGAAGGCGGGGCTGCCTACGAGCAGTACTTC
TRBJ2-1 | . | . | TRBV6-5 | CASSYSLNNEQFF | TGTGCCAGCAGTTACTCGCTAAACAATGAGCAGTTCTTC
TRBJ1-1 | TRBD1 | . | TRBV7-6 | CASTDRASNTEAFF | TGTGCCAGCACCGACAGGGCTTCGAACACTGAAGCTTTCTTT
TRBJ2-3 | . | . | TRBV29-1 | CSVWADTQYF | TGCAGCGTATGGGCAGATACGCAGTATTTT
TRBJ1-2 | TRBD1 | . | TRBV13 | CASSFGTGGENGYTF | TGTGCCAGCAGCTTCGGGACAGGGGGCGAGAATGGCTACACCTTC
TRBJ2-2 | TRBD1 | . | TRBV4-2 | CASSRQGNTGELFF | TGTGCCAGCAGCCGACAGGGTAACACCGGGGAGCTGTTTTTT
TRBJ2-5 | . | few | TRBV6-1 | CASSEAGLETQYF | TGTGCCAGCAGTGAAGCAGGGCTGGAGACCCAGTACTTC
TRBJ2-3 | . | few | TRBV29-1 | CSVEASTDTQYF | TGCAGCGTAGAAGCTAGCACAGATACGCAGTATTTT
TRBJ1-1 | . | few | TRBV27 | CASSFSDTNTEAFF | TGTGCCAGCAGTTTTTCGGACACGAACACTGAAGCTTTCTTT
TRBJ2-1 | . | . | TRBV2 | CAIPRASPNNEQFF | TGTGCCATCCCGAGGGCTAGCCCAAACAATGAGCAGTTCTTC
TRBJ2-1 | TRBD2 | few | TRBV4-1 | CASSQDGAGGGEQFF | TGCGCCAGCAGCCAAGACGGAGCGGGGGGTGGTGAGCAGTTCTTC
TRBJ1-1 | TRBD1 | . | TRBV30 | CAWRDRVYGNTEAFF | TGTGCCTGGAGGGACAGGGTGTATGGGAACACTGAAGCTTTCTTT
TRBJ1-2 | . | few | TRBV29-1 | CSVEMDSYNYGYTF | TGCAGCGTTGAAATGGACAGCTATAACTATGGCTACACCTTC
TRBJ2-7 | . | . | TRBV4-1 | CASSLQQGGRYEQYF | TGCGCCAGCAGCCTGCAGCAGGGGGGCCGATACGAGCAGTACTTC
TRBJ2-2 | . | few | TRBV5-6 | CASSPGQNTGELFF | TGTGCCAGCAGCCCGGGACAGAACACCGGGGAGCTGTTTTTT
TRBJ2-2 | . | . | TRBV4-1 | CATGANTGELFF | TGCGCGACTGGGGCAAACACCGGGGAGCTGTTTTTT
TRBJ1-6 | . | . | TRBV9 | CASSGGAGSNSPLHF | TGTGCCAGCAGCGGAGGAGCAGGGAGTAATTCACCCCTCCACTTT
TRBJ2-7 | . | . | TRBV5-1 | CASSLRPLEQYF | TGCGCCAGCAGCTTACGGCCCCTCGAGCAGTACTTC
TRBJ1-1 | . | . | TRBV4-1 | CASSLVPNRGEAFF | TGCGCCAGCAGTCTAGTCCCCAATAGAGGGGAAGCTTTCTTT
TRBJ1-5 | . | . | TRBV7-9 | CASSLVAVYSNQPQHF | TGTGCCAGCAGCTTAGTGGCAGTTTATAGCAATCAGCCCCAGCATTTT
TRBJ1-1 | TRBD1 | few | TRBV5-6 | CASQHGTGVTEAFF | TGTGCCAGCCAACACGGGACAGGGGTTACTGAAGCTTTCTTT
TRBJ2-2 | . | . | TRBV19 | CASSIPPVSIRPNTGELFF | TGTGCCAGTAGTATTCCCCCCGTATCCATTAGACCGAACACCGGGGAGCTGTTTTTT
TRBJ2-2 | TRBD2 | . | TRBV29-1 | CSVGGTTTGELFF | TGCAGCGTGGGAGGGACTACCACCGGGGAGCTGTTTTTT
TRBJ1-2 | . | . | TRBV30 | CAVDRPYGYTF | TGTGCCGTAGACAGGCCCTATGGCTACACCTTC
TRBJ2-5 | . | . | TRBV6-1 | CASIDGKETQYF | TGTGCCAGCATCGACGGAAAAGAGACCCAGTACTTC
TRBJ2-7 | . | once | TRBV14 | CASSHGTGDFYEQYF | TGTGCCAGCAGCCATGGGACTGGCGATTTCTACGAGCAGTACTTC
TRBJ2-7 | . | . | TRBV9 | CASSGGSSHEQYF | TGTGCCAGCAGCGGAGGCAGTTCCCACGAGCAGTACTTC
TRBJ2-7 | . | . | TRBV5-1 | CASSWGLGESYEQYF | TGCGCCAGCAGCTGGGGCCTTGGAGAGAGCTACGAGCAGTACTTC
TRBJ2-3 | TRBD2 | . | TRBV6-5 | CASTIAGGRADTQYF | TGTGCCAGCACCATAGCGGGGGGGCGTGCAGATACGCAGTATTTT
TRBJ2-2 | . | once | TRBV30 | CASYPGVSSGELFF | TGTGCCTCTTACCCGGGGGTCTCCTCCGGGGAGCTGTTTTTT
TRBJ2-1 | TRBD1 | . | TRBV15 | CATSRDQRDRDYNEQFF | TGTGCCACCAGCAGAGATCAGCGGGACAGGGACTACAATGAGCAGTTCTTC
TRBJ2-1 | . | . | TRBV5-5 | CASSVDKGEQFF | TGTGCCAGCAGCGTAGACAAGGGTGAGCAGTTCTTC
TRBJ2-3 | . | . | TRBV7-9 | CASTTDTQYF | TGTGCCAGCACCACAGATACGCAGTATTTT
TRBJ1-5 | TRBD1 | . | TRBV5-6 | CASSYGTGNQPQHF | TGTGCCAGCAGCTATGGGACAGGGAATCAGCCCCAGCATTTT
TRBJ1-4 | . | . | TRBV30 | CAWSVNNEKLFF | TGTGCCTGGAGTGTTAACAATGAAAAACTGTTTTTT
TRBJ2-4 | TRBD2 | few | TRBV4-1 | CASSQGGGDIQYF | TGCGCCAGCAGCCAAGGGGGAGGGGACATTCAGTACTTC
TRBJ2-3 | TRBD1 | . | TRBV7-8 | CASSLGTGGGDTQYF | TGTGCCAGCAGCTTAGGGACAGGGGGAGGGGATACGCAGTATTTT
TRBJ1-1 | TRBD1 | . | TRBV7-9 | CASSLGTGKNTEAFF | TGTGCCAGCAGCTTAGGGACAGGGAAGAACACTGAAGCTTTCTTT
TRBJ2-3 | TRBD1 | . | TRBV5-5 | CASSLTGTGGVDTQYF | TGTGCCAGCAGCCTGACCGGGACAGGGGGTGTGGATACGCAGTATTTT
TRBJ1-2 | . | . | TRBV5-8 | CASPIGGVAYTF | TGTGCCAGCCCTATTGGAGGGGTTGCCTACACCTTC
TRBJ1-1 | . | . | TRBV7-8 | CASSPGRGPEAFF | TGTGCCAGCAGCCCAGGGAGAGGGCCTGAAGCTTTCTTT
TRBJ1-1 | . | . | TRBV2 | CASSGQGNGEAFF | TGTGCCAGCAGTGGTCAGGGGAATGGTGAAGCTTTCTTT
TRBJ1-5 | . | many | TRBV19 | CASSIGNQPQHF | TGTGCCAGTAGTATAGGGAATCAGCCCCAGCATTTT
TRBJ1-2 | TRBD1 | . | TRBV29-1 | CSVFGDSQNGYTF | TGCAGCGTTTTTGGGGACAGCCAAAATGGCTACACCTTC
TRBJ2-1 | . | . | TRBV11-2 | CASSFVGREQFF | TGTGCCAGCAGCTTTGTGGGCCGAGAGCAGTTCTTC